This T cell receptor (beta chain) was obtained from a study of glioma-infiltrating T cells. Per the germline V gene, CDR1 is SNHLY and CDR2 is FYNNEI. This CDR3 region has 15 residues. V lost 2 bases and J 5 bases, leaving 12 bases between the germline ends. Amplification of TCR alpha and beta CDR3 regions from RNA used iRepertoire nested multiplex PCR. TCRdb re-derived calls from the multiplex PCR reads in MiXCR, one entry per CDR3 protein. This sample has about 380,000 distinct CDR3 sequences, with roughly two fifths found just once. Input material: glioma tissue, nonneoplastic brain tissue, or PBMCs (not recorded which). The source of this sequence is a human donor with low-grade glioma or glioblastoma, undergoing nonglioma brain surgery, or in good health (not recorded which). The rearrangement uses TRBV2 and TRBJ1-4; D uncertain. The CDR3 region is CASSESSAVNEKLFF. CDR3 DNA sequence: TGTGCCAGCAGTGAAAGTTCTGCAGTGAATGAAAAACTGTTTTTT.